This T cell receptor beta chain was sequenced in a study of memory B cells and T cells in multiple sclerosis. Study-level points and caveats: Compartments had unequal clone-set sizes, affecting shared clonotype counts.

Some clones are missing from TCRdb's copy, which holds only in-frame ones; the method was immunoSEQ multiplex PCR. The top ten clones hold 30% to 35% of a sample with fewer than 9,000 clones, about three fifths of them seen once. CDR1 and CDR2 from the germline V gene are SGHRS and YFSETQ. The CDR3 has 15 residues. Between the trimmed V and J ends, which lost 3 bases and 0 bases, there was a span of 9 bases. Turning to this clone: What it recognizes is unknown.

Sequencing was performed on memory (CD45RO+) CD8+ T cells from blood. The V gene is TRBV5-1, the J gene TRBJ1-4; D gene unclear. This sequence originates from a human donor with multiple sclerosis. CDR3 region: CASSYYSPTNEKLFF. The CDR3 nucleotides are TGCGCCAGCAGCTACTACTCCCCAACTAATGAAAAACTGTTTTTT.